This T cell receptor beta chain was identified in a study of shared clonotypes between healthy human individuals. Whole-study results and caveats: Sharing across four donors was highest in naive CD4 (around 5%) and lowest in memory CD8 (0.4%). Clonotypes which were not shared had lower generation probabilities than clonotypes that all four donors shared. Clonotype sharing among the donors was expected to vary with sequencing depth.

CDR1 and CDR2 from the germline V gene are SGHAT and FQNNGV. Trimming stripped 5 bases from V and 8 bases from J, with 15 bases between. This CDR3 has 14 residues. In the case of this clone: Its antigen is not known.

Using immunoSEQ multiplex PCR, the repertoire was profiled, and TCRdb retains in-frame clones only, with some absent. The profile shows more than 900,000 clones, 78% of them singletons. The clonotype originates from a man younger than 35 in good health. Some clones in this sample may be carry-over from other donors' samples. The chain combines TRBV11-2 with TRBJ1-4; D call uncertain. The sample was memory CD4+ T cells from PBMCs. As to subset: CD45RA-negative fraction. The CDR3 coding sequence is TGTGCCAGCAGCCGGGAGTGGGCCGGCGAAAAACTGTTTTTT. It specifies CASSREWAGEKLFF.